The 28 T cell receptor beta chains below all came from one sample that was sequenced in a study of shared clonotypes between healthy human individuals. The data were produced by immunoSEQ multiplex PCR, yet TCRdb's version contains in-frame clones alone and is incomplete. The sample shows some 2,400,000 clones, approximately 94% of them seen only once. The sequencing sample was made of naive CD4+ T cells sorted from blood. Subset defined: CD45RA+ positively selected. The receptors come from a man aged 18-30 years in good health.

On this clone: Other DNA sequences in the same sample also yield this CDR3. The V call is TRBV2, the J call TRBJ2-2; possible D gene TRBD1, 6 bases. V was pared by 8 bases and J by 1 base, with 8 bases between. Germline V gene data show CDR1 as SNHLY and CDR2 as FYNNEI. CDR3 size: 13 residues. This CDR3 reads CASAQGNTGELFF. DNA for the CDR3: TGTGCCAGCGCACAGGGGAACACCGGGGAGCTGTTTTTT. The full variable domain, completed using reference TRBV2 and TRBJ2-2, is EPEVTQTPSHQVTQMGQEVILRCVPISNHLYFYWYRQILGQKVEFLVSFYNNEISEKSEIFDDQFSVERPDGSNFTLKIRSTKLEDSAMYFCASAQGNTGELFFGEGSRLTVL.

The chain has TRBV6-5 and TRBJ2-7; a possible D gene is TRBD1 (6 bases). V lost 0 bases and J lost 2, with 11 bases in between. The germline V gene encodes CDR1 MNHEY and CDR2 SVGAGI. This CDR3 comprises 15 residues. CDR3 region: CASSYSRNRAYEQYF. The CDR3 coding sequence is TGTGCCAGCAGTTACTCGAGGAACAGGGCCTACGAGCAGTACTTC.

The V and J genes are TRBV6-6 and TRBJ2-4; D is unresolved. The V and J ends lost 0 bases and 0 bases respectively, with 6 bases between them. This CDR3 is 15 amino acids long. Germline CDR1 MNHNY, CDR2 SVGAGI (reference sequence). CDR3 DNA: TGTGCCAGCAGTTACTCCATGAGAGCCAAAAACATTCAGTACTTC. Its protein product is CASSYSMRAKNIQYF.

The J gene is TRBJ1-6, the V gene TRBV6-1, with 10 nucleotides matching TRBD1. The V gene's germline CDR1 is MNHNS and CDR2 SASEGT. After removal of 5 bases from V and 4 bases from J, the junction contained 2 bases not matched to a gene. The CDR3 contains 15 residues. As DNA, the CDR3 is TGTGCCAGCAGTACGGGACAGGGGTATAATTCACCCCTCCACTTT. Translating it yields CASSTGQGYNSPLHF.

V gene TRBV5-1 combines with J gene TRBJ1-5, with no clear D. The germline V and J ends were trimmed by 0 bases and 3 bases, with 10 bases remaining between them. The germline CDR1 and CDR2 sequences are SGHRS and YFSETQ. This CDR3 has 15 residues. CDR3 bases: TGCGCCAGCAGCTTGGCGGGCAGCCCCAATCAGCCCCAGCATTTT. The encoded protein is CASSLAGSPNQPQHF.

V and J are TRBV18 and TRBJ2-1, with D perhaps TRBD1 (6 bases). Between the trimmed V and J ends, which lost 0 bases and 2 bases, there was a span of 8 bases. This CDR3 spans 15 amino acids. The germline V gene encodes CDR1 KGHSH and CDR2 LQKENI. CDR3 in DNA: TGTGCCAGCTCACCACCGTCAGGGGCCTACAATGAGCAGTTCTTC. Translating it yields CASSPPSGAYNEQFF.

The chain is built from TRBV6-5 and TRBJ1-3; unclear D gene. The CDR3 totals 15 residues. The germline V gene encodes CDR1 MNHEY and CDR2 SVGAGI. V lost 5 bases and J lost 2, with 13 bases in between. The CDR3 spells CASSSPQATGNTIYF. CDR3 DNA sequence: TGTGCCAGCAGTAGCCCCCAGGCTACTGGAAACACCATATATTTT.

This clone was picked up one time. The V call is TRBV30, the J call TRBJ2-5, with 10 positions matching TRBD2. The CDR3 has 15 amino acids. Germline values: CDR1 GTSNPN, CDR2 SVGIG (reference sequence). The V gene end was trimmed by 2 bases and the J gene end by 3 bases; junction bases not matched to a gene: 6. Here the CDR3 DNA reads TGTGCCTGGAGTTTAGCGGGGGGAGTAGAAGAGACCCAGTACTTC. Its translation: CAWSLAGGVEETQYF.

The CDR3: CASSIRAGGGKGLNYEQYF. CDR3 sequence (DNA): TGTGCCAGCAGCATAAGAGCAGGGGGCGGAAAGGGACTAAACTACGAGCAGTACTTC. The chain carries TRBV7-2 and TRBJ2-7; D might be TRBD1 (8 bases). Per germline, CDR1 SGHTA and CDR2 FQGNSA. CDR3 length: 19 residues. Trimming cost V 5 bases and J 3 bases, with 29 bases left between them.

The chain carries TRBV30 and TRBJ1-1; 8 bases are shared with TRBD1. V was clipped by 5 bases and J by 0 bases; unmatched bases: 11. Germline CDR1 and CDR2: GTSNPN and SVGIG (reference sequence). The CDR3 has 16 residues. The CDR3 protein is CAWDPGDRRLNTEAFF. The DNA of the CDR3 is TGTGCCTGGGATCCCGGGGACAGGAGACTGAACACTGAAGCTTTCTTT.

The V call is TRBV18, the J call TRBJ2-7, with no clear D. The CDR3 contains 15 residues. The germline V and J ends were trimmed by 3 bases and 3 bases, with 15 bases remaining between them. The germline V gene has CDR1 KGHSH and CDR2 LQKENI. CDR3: CASSPQSQANYEQYF. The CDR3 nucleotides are TGTGCCAGCTCACCTCAATCTCAGGCCAACTACGAGCAGTACTTC.

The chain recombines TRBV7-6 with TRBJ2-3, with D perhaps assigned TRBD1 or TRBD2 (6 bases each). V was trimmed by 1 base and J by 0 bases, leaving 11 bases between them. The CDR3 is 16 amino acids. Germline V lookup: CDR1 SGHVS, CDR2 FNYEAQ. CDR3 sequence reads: CASSLGTGASTDTQYF. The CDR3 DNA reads TGTGCCAGCAGCTTAGGGACGGGGGCTAGCACAGATACGCAGTATTTT.

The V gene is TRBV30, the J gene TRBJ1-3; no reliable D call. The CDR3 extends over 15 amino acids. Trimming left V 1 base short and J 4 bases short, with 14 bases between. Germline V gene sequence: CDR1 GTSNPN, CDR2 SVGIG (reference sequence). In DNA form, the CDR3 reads TGTGCCTGGAGTGGGGTGGGGTTGGGGGGAAACACCATATATTTT. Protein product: CAWSGVGLGGNTIYF.

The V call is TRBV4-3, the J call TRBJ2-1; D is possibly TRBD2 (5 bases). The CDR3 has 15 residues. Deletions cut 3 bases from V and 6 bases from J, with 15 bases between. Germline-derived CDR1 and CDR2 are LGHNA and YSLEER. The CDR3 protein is CASSQEATSSNEQFF. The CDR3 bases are TGCGCCAGCAGCCAGGAGGCTACCAGCTCCAATGAGCAGTTCTTC.

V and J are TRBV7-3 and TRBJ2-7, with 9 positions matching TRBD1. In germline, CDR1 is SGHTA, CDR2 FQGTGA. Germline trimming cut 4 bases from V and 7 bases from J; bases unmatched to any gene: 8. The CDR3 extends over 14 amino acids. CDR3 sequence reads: CASSSRDRDGEQYF. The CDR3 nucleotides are TGTGCCAGCAGCTCTAGGGACAGGGATGGAGAGCAGTACTTC.

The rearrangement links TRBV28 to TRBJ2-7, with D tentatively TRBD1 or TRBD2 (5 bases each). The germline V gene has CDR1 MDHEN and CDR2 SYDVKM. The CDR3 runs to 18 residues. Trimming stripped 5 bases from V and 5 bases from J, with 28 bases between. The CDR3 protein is CASSGWGAGTGDRDEQYF. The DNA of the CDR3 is TGTGCCAGCAGTGGATGGGGCGCCGGGACCGGAGATAGGGACGAGCAGTACTTC.

In DNA form, the CDR3 reads TGTGCCAGCAGCAGTCGACGGGGTAATGGCTACACCTTC. It is translated as CASSSRRGNGYTF. V usage is TRBV28 and J usage is TRBJ1-2; D is unclear. Germline CDR1 and CDR2: MDHEN and SYDVKM. The CDR3 runs to 13 residues. V lost 6 bases and J lost 6, with 14 bases in between.

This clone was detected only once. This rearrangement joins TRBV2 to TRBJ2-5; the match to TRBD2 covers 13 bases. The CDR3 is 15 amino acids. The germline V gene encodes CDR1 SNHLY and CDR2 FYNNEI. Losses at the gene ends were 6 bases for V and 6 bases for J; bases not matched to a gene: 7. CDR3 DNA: TGTGCCAGCAGCTCCTGGACTAGCGGGAGTAAGACCCAGTACTTC. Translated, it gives CASSSWTSGSKTQYF.

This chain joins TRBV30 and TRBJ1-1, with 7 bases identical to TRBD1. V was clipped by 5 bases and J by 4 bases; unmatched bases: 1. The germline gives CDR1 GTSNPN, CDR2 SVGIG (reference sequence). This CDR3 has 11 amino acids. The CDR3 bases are TGTGCCTGGGACAGGGCCACTGAAGCTTTCTTT. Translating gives CAWDRATEAFF.

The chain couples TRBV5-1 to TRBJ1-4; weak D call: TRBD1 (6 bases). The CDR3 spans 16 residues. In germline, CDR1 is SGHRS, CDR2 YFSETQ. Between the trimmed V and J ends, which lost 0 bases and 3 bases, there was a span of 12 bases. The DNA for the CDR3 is TGCGCCAGCAGCTTGGCCGACGCAGGGGCTAATGAAAAACTGTTTTTT. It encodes CASSLADAGANEKLFF.

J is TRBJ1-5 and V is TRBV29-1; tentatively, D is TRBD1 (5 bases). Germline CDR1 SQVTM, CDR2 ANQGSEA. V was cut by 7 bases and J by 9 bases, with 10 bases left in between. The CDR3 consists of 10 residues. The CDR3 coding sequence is TGCAGCGGGGGGGGAGGGCCCCAGCATTTT. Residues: CSGGGGPQHF.

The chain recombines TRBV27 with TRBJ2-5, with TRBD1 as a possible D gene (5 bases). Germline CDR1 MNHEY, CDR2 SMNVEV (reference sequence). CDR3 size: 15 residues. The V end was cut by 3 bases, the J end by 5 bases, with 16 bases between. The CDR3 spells CASSLRLSPGETQYF. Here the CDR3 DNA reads TGTGCCAGCAGTTTGCGACTCTCCCCAGGGGAGACCCAGTACTTC.

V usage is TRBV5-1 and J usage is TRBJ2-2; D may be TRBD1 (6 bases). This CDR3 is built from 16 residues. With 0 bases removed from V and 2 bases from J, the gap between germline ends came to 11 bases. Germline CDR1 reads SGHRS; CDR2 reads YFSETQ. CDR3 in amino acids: CASSLGSGVNTGELFF. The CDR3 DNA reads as TGCGCCAGCAGCTTGGGGTCAGGGGTTAACACCGGGGAGCTGTTTTTT.

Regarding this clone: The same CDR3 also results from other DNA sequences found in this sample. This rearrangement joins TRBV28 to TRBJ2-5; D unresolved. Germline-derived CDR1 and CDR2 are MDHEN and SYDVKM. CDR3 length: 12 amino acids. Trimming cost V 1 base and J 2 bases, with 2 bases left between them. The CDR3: CASSLSQETQYF. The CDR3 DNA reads TGTGCCAGCAGTTTATCGCAAGAGACCCAGTACTTC.

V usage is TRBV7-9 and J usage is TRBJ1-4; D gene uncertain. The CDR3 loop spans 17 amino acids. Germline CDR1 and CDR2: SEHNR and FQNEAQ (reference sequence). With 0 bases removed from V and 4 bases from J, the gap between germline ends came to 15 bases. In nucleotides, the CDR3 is TGTGCCAGCAGCTTAGCGGGCTTTCGGAACCTTAATGAAAAACTGTTTTTT. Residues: CASSLAGFRNLNEKLFF. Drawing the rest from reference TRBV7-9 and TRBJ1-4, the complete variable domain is DTGVSQNPRHKITKRGQNVTFRCDPISEHNRLYWYRQTLGQGPEFLTYFQNEAQLEKSRLLSDRFSAERPKGSFSTLEIQRTEQGDSAMYLCASSLAGFRNLNEKLFFGSGTQLSVL.

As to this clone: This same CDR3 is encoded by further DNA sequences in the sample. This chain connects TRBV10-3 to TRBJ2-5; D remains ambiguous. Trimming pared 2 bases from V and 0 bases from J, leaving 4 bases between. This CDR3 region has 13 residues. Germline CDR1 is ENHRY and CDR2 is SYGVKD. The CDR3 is CAISEGYQETQYF. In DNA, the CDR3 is TGTGCCATCAGTGAGGGGTACCAAGAGACCCAGTACTTC.

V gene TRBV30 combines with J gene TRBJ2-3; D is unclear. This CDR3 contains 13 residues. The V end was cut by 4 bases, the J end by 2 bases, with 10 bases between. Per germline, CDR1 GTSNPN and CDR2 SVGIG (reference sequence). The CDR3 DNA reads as TGTGCCTGGAATGAGCTCCCCACAGATACGCAGTATTTT. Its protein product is CAWNELPTDTQYF.

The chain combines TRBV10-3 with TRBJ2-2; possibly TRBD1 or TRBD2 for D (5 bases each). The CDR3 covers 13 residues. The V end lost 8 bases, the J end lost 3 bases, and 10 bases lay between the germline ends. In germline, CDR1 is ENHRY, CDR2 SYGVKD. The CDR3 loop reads CAIGMGDTGELFF. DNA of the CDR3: TGTGCCATCGGGATGGGGGACACCGGGGAGCTGTTTTTT.